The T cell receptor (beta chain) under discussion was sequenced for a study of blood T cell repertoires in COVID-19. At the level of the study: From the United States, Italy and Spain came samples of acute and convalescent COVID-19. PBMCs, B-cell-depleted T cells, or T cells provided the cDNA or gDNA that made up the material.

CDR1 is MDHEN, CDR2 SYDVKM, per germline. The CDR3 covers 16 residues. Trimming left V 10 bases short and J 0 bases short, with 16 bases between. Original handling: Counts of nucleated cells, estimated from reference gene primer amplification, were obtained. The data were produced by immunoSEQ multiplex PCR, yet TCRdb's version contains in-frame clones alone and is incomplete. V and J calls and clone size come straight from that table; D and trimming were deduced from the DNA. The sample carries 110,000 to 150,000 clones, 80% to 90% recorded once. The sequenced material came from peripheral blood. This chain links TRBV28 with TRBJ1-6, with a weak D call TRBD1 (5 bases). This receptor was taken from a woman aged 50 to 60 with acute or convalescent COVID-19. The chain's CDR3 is CATRGAASSYNSPLHF. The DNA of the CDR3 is TGTGCCACTCGCGGGGCGGCGAGCTCCTATAATTCACCCCTCCACTTT.